The 17 T cell receptor beta chains below all came from one sample that was sequenced in a study of T cell repertoires in cytomegalovirus infection. For these TCRs, the target antigens are not known. TCRdb reanalysed the reads using MiXCR and keeps one entry per CDR3 protein. The data contain about 360,000 distinct CDR3 sequences, about 35% of them singletons. This specimen consisted of cultured PBMCs, obtained from culture after CMV antigen stimulation. The receptors come from a human donor in good health (CMV status not recorded). Some clones in this sample may be carry-over from other donors' samples.

This clonotype was seen a few times. The rearrangement links TRBV4-1 to TRBJ1-1, with 8 bases fitting TRBD1. V shed 4 bases and J 5 bases; nucleotides not matched to a gene: 3. This CDR3 contains 13 residues. The V gene's germline CDR1 is MGHRA and CDR2 YSYEKL. The DNA of the CDR3 is TGCGCCAGCAGCCCGGACAGGGAAACTGAAGCTTTCTTT. This translates into CASSPDRETEAFF.

The sample holds a few counts of this clonotype. The gene calls are TRBV12-3 or TRBV12-4 and TRBJ2-7; 7 nucleotides match TRBD1. CDR3 size: 15 residues. V was clipped by 1 base and J by 2 bases; unmatched bases: 5. CDR3: CASSLGSGGAYEQYV. The CDR3, as DNA: TGTGCCAGCAGTTTAGGGTCAGGGGGAGCCTACGAGCAGTACGTC.

The chain carries TRBV11-3 and TRBJ2-3; TRBD2 matches at 8 bases. Germline lookup yields CDR1 SGHNT and CDR2 YENEEA. There are 16 residues in the CDR3. V lost 5 bases and J lost 0; bases outside the gene matches: 7. The CDR3 loop is CASSRTSLGSTDTQYF. The CDR3 DNA follows: TGTGCCAGCAGCCGGACTAGCTTGGGTAGCACAGATACGCAGTATTTT.

The J gene is TRBJ1-2, the V gene TRBV20-1; D call uncertain. Germline assignment: CDR1 DFQATT and CDR2 SNEGSKA (reference sequence). The CDR3 spans 13 residues. V was clipped by 6 bases and J by 5 bases, with 16 bases between them. The CDR3 loop reads CSATHTEAYGYTF. The CDR3 nucleotides are TGCAGTGCCACGCACACCGAAGCTTATGGCTACACCTTC.

This sequence joins TRBV4-2 and TRBJ1-4, with 8 bases fitting TRBD1. The germline gives CDR1 LGHNA, CDR2 YNFKEQ. V dropped 4 bases and J dropped 7; count of bases not matched to a gene: 8. CDR3 length equals 15 residues. CDR3 loop: CASSRQTGESEKLFF. The CDR3 DNA is TGTGCCAGCAGCCGCCAGACAGGGGAGAGTGAAAAACTGTTTTTT.

This clonotype appeared a few times. This sequence joins TRBV28 and TRBJ2-7, with D perhaps matching TRBD2 (6 bases). The CDR3 runs 14 residues. Germline values: CDR1 MDHEN, CDR2 SYDVKM. V lost 2 bases, J lost 3 bases, and 11 bases lay in between. The CDR3 sequence: CASSLAGINYEQYV. The CDR3 bases are TGTGCCAGCAGTTTAGCGGGGATCAACTACGAGCAGTACGTC.

The V and J genes are TRBV20-1 and TRBJ2-7; no firm D call. V lost 7 bases to trimming and J lost 3 bases, with 13 bases between them. Germline V gene lookup returns CDR1 DFQATT and CDR2 SNEGSKA (reference sequence). The CDR3 spans 12 residues. As DNA, the CDR3 is TGCAGTGGTCGGCCATCAGTCTACGAGCAGTACTTC. Amino acid sequence: CSGRPSVYEQYF.

This clonotype was seen a few times. The chain employs TRBV24-1 and TRBJ2-5; D gene unclear. The ends were cut back, 6 bases at V and 0 bases at J, with 1 base in the middle. CDR1 KGHDR and CDR2 SFDVKD come from the germline V gene. The CDR3 contains 11 residues. The CDR3 DNA is TGTGCCACCAGTTACCAAGAGACCCAGTACTTC. Translation gives CATSYQETQYF.

The V gene is TRBV20-1, the J gene TRBJ2-5, with TRBD2 matching 7 bases. V was clipped by 6 bases and J by 6 bases; unmatched bases: 10. Per the germline V gene, CDR1 is DFQATT and CDR2 is SNEGSKA (reference sequence). This CDR3 region has 13 residues. The CDR3 loop reads CSAQREGGKTQYF. The CDR3 nucleotides are TGCAGTGCCCAGAGGGAGGGCGGAAAGACCCAGTACTTC.

In DNA form, the CDR3 reads TGTGCCAGCAGCAGAGGGGCCTCTACCAGCCGAGGGGGCTACACCTTC. Translation gives CASSRGASTSRGGYTF. V usage is TRBV6-2 or TRBV6-3 and J usage is TRBJ1-2; D is perhaps TRBD1 (5 bases). This CDR3 region has 16 residues. Per the germline V gene, CDR1 is MNHEY and CDR2 is SVGEGT. V lost 6 bases and J lost 8, with 25 bases in between.

A few counts support this clonotype. The gene calls are TRBV7-2 and TRBJ1-4; D gene unclear. Trimming stripped 5 bases from V and 8 bases from J, with 18 bases between. The CDR3 loop spans 15 amino acids. The germline V gene encodes CDR1 SGHTA and CDR2 FQGNSA. CDR3 loop: CASSLKPGLGEKLFF. In DNA form, the CDR3 reads TGTGCCAGCAGCCTAAAGCCCGGTCTCGGGGAAAAACTGTTTTTT.

For this clonotype: This could be a read error, since a much larger clone is one nucleotide away. The rearrangement uses TRBV7-2 and TRBJ1-2; perhaps TRBD1 as D (6 bases). The CDR3 loop spans 15 amino acids. CDR1 and CDR2 (germline): SGHTA, FQGNSA. The V end was cut by 3 bases, the J end by 2 bases, with 13 bases between. CDR3 nucleotides: TGTGCCAGCAGCTTGGACAGAATTACAAACTATGGCTACACCTTC. Translating it yields CASSLDRITNYGYTF.

This clonotype was seen at least ten times. V usage is TRBV7-2 and J usage is TRBJ2-1; tentatively, D is TRBD2 (6 bases). The V end was cut by 3 bases, the J end by 6 bases, with 9 bases between. There are 13 residues in the CDR3. CDR1 is SGHTA, CDR2 FQGNSA, per germline. CDR3 sequence (DNA): TGTGCCAGCAGCTTTCCTAGCGTCAATGAGCAGTTCTTC. Amino acids: CASSFPSVNEQFF.

This clonotype was seen ten or more times. The chain employs TRBV7-2 and TRBJ2-7, with TRBD2 identical over 10 bases. The CDR3 covers 15 residues. The germline V gene has CDR1 SGHTA and CDR2 FQGNSA. V gave up 6 bases and J gave up 2 bases; unmatched junction bases: 7. This CDR3 is CASRQGLARTYEQYF. The CDR3, as DNA: TGTGCCAGCAGACAGGGACTAGCGAGAACCTACGAGCAGTACTTC.

The rearrangement links TRBV7-3 to TRBJ1-4; 8 bases agree with TRBD1. V was clipped by 4 bases and J by 4 bases; unmatched bases: 8. Looked up from germline, CDR1 is SGHTA and CDR2 is FQGTGA. There are 16 residues in the CDR3. The CDR3 bases are TGTGCCAGCAGCTACCTGGGACAGGCCTATAATGAAAAACTGTTTTTT. This encodes CASSYLGQAYNEKLFF.

V usage is TRBV20-1 and J usage is TRBJ2-1; maybe TRBD2 (5 bases). CDR1 is DFQATT and CDR2 is SNEGSKA in the germline V gene (reference sequence). The CDR3 is made up of 17 amino acids. V dropped 0 bases and J dropped 2 bases, with 17 bases sitting between them. The CDR3 spells CSAREGVPAKAYNEQFF. DNA for the CDR3: TGCAGTGCTAGAGAGGGAGTTCCAGCGAAAGCCTACAATGAGCAGTTCTTC.

This clonotype was found a few times. This chain uses TRBV7-8 with TRBJ1-1, with 7 positions matching TRBD1. V shed 1 base and J 0 bases; nucleotides not matched to a gene: 14. The CDR3 consists of 19 residues. Germline loops: CDR1 SGHVS, CDR2 FQNEAQ. The CDR3 reads CASSLVEGLTGIMNTEAFF. The CDR3 DNA follows: TGTGCCAGCAGCTTAGTTGAAGGTTTGACAGGGATAATGAACACTGAAGCTTTCTTT.